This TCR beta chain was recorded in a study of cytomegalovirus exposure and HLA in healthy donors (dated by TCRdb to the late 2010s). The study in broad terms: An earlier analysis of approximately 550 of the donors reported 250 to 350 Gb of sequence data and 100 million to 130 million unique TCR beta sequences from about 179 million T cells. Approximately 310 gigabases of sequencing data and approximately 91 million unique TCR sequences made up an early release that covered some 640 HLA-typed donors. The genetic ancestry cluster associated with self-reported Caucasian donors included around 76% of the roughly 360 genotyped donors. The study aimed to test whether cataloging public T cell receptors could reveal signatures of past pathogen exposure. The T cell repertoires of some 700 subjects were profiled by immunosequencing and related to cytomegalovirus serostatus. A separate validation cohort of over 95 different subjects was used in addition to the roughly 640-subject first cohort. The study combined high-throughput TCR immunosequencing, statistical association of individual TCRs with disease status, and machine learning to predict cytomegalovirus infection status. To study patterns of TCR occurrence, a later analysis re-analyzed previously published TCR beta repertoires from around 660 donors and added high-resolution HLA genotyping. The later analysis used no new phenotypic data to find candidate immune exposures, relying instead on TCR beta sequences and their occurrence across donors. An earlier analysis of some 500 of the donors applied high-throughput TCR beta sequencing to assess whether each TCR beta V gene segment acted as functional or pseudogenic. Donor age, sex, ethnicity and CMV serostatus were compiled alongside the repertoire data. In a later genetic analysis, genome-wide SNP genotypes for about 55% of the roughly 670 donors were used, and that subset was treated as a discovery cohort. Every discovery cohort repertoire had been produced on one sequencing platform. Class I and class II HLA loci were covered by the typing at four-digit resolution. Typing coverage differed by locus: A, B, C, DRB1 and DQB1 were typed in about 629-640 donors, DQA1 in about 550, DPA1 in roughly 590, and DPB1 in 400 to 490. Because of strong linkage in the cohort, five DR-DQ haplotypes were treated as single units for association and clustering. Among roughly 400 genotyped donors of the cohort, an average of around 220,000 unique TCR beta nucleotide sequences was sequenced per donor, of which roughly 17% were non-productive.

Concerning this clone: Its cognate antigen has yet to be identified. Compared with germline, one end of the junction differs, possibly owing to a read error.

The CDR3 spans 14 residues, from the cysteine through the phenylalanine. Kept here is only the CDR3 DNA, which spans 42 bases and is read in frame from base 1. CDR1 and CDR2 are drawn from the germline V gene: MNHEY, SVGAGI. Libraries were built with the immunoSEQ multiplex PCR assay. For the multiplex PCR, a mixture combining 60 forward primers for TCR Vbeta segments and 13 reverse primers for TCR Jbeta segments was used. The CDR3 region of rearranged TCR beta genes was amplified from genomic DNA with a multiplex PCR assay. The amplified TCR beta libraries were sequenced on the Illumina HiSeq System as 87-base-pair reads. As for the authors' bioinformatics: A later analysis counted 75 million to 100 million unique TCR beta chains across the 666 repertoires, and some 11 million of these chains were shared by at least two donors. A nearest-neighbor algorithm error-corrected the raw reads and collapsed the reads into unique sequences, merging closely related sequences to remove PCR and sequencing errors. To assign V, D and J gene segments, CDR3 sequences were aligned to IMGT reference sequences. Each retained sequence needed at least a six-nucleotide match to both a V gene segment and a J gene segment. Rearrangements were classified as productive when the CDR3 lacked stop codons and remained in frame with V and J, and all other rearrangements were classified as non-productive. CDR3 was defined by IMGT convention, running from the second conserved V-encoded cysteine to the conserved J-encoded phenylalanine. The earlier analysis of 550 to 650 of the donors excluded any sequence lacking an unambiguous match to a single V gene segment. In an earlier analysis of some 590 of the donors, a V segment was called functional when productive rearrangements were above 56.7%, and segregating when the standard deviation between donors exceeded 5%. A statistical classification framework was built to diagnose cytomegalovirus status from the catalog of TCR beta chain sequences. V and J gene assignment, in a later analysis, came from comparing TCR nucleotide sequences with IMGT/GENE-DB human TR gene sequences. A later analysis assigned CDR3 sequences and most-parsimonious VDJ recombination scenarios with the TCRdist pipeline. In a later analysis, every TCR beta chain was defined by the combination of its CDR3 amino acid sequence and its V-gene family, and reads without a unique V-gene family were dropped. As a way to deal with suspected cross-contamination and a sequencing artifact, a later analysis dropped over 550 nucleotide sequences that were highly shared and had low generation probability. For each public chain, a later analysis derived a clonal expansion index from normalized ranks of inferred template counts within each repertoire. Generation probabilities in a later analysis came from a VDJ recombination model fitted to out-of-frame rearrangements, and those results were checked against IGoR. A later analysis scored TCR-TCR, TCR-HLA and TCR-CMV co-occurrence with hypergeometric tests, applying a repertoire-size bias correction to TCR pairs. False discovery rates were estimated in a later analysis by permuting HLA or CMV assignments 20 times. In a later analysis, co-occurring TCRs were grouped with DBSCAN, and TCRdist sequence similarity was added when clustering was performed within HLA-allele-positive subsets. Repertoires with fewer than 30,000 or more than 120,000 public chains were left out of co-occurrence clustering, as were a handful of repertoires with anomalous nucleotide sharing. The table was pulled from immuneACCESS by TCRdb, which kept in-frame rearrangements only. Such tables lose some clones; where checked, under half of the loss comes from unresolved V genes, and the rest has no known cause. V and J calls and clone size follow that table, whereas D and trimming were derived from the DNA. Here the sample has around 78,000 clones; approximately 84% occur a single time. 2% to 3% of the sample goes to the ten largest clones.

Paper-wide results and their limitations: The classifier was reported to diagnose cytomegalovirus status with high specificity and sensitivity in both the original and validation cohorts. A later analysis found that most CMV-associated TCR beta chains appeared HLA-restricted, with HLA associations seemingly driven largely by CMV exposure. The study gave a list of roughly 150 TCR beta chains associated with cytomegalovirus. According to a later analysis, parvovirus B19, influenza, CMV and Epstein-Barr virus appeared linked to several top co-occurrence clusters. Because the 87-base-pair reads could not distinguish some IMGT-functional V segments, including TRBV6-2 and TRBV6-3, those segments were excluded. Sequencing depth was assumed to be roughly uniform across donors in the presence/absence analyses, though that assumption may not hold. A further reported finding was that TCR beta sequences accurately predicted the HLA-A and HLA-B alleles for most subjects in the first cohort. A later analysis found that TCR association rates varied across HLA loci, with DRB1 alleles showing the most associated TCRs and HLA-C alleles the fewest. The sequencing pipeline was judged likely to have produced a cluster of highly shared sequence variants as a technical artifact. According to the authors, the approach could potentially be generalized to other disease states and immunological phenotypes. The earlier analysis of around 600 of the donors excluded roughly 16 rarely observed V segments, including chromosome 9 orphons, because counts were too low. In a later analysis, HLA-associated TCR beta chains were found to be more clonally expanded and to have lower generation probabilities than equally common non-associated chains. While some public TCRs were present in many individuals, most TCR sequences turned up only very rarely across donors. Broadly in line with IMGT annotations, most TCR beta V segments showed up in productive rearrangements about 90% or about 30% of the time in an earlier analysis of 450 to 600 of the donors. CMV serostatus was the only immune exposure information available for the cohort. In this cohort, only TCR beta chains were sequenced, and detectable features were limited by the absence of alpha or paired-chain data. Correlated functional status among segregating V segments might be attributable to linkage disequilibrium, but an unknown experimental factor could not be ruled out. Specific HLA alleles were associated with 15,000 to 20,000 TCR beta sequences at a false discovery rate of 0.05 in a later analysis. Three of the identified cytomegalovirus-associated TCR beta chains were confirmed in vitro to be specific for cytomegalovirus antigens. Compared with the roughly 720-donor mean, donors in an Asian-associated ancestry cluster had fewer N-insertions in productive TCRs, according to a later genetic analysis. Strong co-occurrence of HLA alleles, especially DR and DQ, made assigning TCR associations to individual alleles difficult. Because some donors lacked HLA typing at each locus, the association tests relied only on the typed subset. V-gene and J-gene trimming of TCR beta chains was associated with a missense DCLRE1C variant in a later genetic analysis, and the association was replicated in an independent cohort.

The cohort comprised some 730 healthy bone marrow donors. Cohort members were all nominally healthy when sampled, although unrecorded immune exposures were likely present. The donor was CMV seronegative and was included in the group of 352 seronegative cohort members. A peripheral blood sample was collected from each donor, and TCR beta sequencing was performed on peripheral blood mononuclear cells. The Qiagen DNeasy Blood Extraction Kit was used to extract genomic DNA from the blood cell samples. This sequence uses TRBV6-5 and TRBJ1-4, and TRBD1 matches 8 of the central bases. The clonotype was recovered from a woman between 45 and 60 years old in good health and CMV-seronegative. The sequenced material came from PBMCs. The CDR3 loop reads CASSRTGSSEELFF. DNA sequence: TGTGCCAGCAGTAGGACAGGGAGTTCTGAAGAACTGTTTTTT.